Each of the 27 T cell receptor beta chains below was sequenced from the same sample in a study of technical replicates of blood from a few donors. Only in-frame clones appear in the TCRdb table, and some are missing; sequencing was by immunoSEQ multiplex PCR. The repertoire has 70,000 to 95,000 clones, about 94% of them found once; the top ten carry 0.24%. Sequencing input: T cells isolated from PBMCs. The receptors derive from a human donor in good health.

The CDR3 DNA reads as TGTGCCAGCAGCCAAAATCCGGGACTAACGGGCTCGGAGCAGTTCTTC. Translation: CASSQNPGLTGSEQFF. The chain is built from TRBV4-2 and TRBJ2-1, with 7 positions matching TRBD2. V lost 2 bases to trimming and J lost 10 bases; unmatched junction nucleotides: 14. This CDR3 comprises 16 residues. CDR1 is LGHNA, CDR2 YNFKEQ, per germline.

A single count supports this clone. The chain carries TRBV18 and TRBJ1-2, with a tentative D call TRBD1 (5 bases). CDR1 KGHSH and CDR2 LQKENI come from the germline V gene. CDR3 length: 15 residues. Trimming removed 0 bases from V and 1 base from J, with 9 bases in between. The CDR3 bases are TGTGCCAGCTCACCACCGACAGTACTTAACTATGGCTACACCTTC. It encodes CASSPPTVLNYGYTF.

The gene calls are TRBV6-1 and TRBJ2-7, with D perhaps matching TRBD1 (6 bases). The CDR3 totals 15 residues. V lost 0 bases and J lost 5, with 14 bases in between. The germline CDR1 and CDR2 sequences are MNHNS and SASEGT. The DNA for the CDR3 is TGTGCCAGCAGTGAAGCGGGCAGGGGCGGCCACGAGCAGTACTTC. This sequence encodes CASSEAGRGGHEQYF.

The CDR3 protein is CSVGGGPNEQFF. CDR3 DNA: TGCAGCGTTGGGGGGGGCCCCAATGAGCAGTTCTTC. The chain is built from TRBV29-1 and TRBJ2-1; possible D gene TRBD2, 7 bases. The CDR3 is 12 residues long. The V and J ends lost 4 bases and 6 bases respectively, with 10 bases between them. Germline loops: CDR1 SQVTM, CDR2 ANQGSEA.

V is TRBV2 and J is TRBJ2-1, with TRBD1 identical over 7 bases. The CDR3 contains 14 residues. Germline V gene sequence: CDR1 SNHLY, CDR2 FYNNEI. The J segment lost 0 bases and the V segment lost 10 bases, leaving 6 bases of the junction unmatched. CDR3 sequence reads: CAIGQASSYNEQFF. CDR3 nucleotide sequence: TGTGCCATAGGACAGGCTAGCTCCTACAATGAGCAGTTCTTC.

The CDR3 nucleotides are TGCGCCAGCAGCTTGGCCGTGTTTAGGGGCAATGAGCAGTTCTTC. It codes for CASSLAVFRGNEQFF. The V and J genes are TRBV5-1 and TRBJ2-1, with D possibly matching TRBD1 (5 bases). V dropped 0 bases and J dropped 6 bases, with 13 bases sitting between them. This CDR3 contains 15 residues. The germline gives CDR1 SGHRS, CDR2 YFSETQ.

This sequence joins TRBV29-1 and TRBJ2-1; D is perhaps TRBD2 (6 bases). This CDR3 has 12 residues. The germline V gene has CDR1 SQVTM and CDR2 ANQGSEA. Trimming cost V 7 bases and J 1 base, with 8 bases left between them. The CDR3 region has the DNA TGCAGCGGGGGACTTTCCTACAATGAGCAGTTCTTC. Its protein is CSGGLSYNEQFF.

This chain links TRBV29-1 with TRBJ1-2; 7 bases align to TRBD1. J gave up 8 bases and V 2 bases, and 5 bases lay outside the gene matches. Germline lookup yields CDR1 SQVTM and CDR2 ANQGSEA. The CDR3 runs to 12 residues. CDR3 in amino acids: CSVERQGEGYTF. The CDR3 DNA reads TGCAGCGTTGAACGGCAGGGGGAGGGCTACACCTTC.

The V and J genes are TRBV18 and TRBJ2-7; 7 positions match TRBD2. This CDR3 spans 16 amino acids. V lost 2 bases, J lost 2 bases, and 9 bases stayed unmatched. Germline CDR1 KGHSH, CDR2 LQKENI. Here the CDR3 reads CASSPESGTYPYEQYF. The DNA of the CDR3 is TGTGCCAGCTCACCAGAGAGCGGGACGTACCCCTACGAGCAGTACTTC.

This clone was picked up a small number of times. This rearrangement joins TRBV7-9 to TRBJ2-1, with a possible D match to TRBD1 (5 bases). V lost 2 bases and J lost 7, with 12 bases in between. The CDR3 loop spans 14 amino acids. Germline CDR1 SEHNR, CDR2 FQNEAQ (reference sequence). The CDR3 DNA sequence: TGTGCCAGCAGCTTAAATTCAGGGATAAATGAGCAGTTCTTC. Encoded protein: CASSLNSGINEQFF. Combining the CDR3 with reference TRBV7-9 and TRBJ2-1 gives the whole variable domain DTGVSQNPRHKITKRGQNVTFRCDPISEHNRLYWYRQTLGQGPEFLTYFQNEAQLEKSRLLSDRFSAERPKGSFSTLEIQRTEQGDSAMYLCASSLNSGINEQFFGPGTRLTVL.

This sequence joins TRBV29-1 and TRBJ2-3, with no clear D. Trimming stripped 4 bases from V and 0 bases from J, with 14 bases between. Germline CDR1 reads SQVTM; CDR2 reads ANQGSEA. The CDR3 runs 15 residues. CDR3: CSVAGTAPSTDTQYF. In DNA form, the CDR3 reads TGCAGCGTTGCTGGTACTGCCCCTAGCACAGATACGCAGTATTTT.

The chain couples TRBV5-1 to TRBJ2-2, with a possible D match to TRBD2 (6 bases). Trimming left V 6 bases short and J 0 bases short, with 18 bases between. CDR1 is SGHRS and CDR2 is YFSETQ in the germline V gene. The CDR3 spans 17 residues. CDR3 in amino acids: CASTPNSGLSNTGELFF. For the CDR3, the DNA is TGCGCCAGCACCCCGAACAGCGGGCTCTCGAACACCGGGGAGCTGTTTTTT. Using reference TRBV5-1 and TRBJ2-2 for the parts outside the CDR3, the full variable domain is KAGVTQTPRYLIKTRGQQVTLSCSPISGHRSVSWYQQTPGQGLQFLFEYFSETQRNKGNFPGRFSGRQFSNSRSEMNVSTLELGDSALYLCASTPNSGLSNTGELFFGEGSRLTVL.

The chain couples TRBV6-1 to TRBJ1-5, with D possibly being TRBD1 (6 bases). The V end lost 6 bases, the J end lost 4 bases, and 16 bases lay between the germline ends. Germline CDR1 MNHNS, CDR2 SASEGT. The CDR3 is made up of 15 amino acids. CDR3 DNA: TGTGCCAGCAGGGCGGGGGGGACAACTAATCAGCCCCAGCATTTT. This translates into CASRAGGTTNQPQHF.

The CDR3, as DNA: TGTGCCAGCAGCCTCAGACAGGGAAACTATGGCTACACCTTC. Amino acids: CASSLRQGNYGYTF. This sequence joins TRBV11-1 and TRBJ1-2; 7 bases line up with TRBD1. With 5 bases clipped from V and 2 bases from J, the junction kept 5 bases outside the gene matches. The CDR3 totals 14 residues. The germline V gene has CDR1 SGHAT and CDR2 FQDESV (reference sequence).

This rearrangement joins TRBV4-1 to TRBJ2-7; 11 nucleotides match TRBD1. This CDR3 is built from 14 residues. Germline V gene sequence: CDR1 MGHRA, CDR2 YSYEKL. Trimming removed 4 bases from V and 3 bases from J; junction bases left unmatched: 2. The CDR3 bases are TGCGCCAGCAGCCGGGGGACAGGGGGCTACGAGCAGTACTTC. It codes for CASSRGTGGYEQYF.

The V and J genes are TRBV5-1 and TRBJ2-3; 7 nucleotides match TRBD1. There are 16 residues in the CDR3. J was trimmed by 1 base and V by 2 bases; bases with no gene match: 7. The germline CDR1 and CDR2 sequences are SGHRS and YFSETQ. The CDR3 nucleotides read TGCGCCAGCAGCTTTGGTCCGGGACAGCGCACAGATACGCAGTATTTT. Its protein is CASSFGPGQRTDTQYF. The whole variable domain, filled in from reference TRBV5-1 and TRBJ2-3, reads KAGVTQTPRYLIKTRGQQVTLSCSPISGHRSVSWYQQTPGQGLQFLFEYFSETQRNKGNFPGRFSGRQFSNSRSEMNVSTLELGDSALYLCASSFGPGQRTDTQYFGPGTRLTVL.

This chain links TRBV19 with TRBJ2-7; 11 bases are shared with TRBD1. The CDR3 length is 14 residues. Germline CDR1 and CDR2: LNHDA and SQIVND (reference sequence). V dropped 6 bases and J dropped 3; count of bases not matched to a gene: 4. In DNA form, the CDR3 reads TGTGCCAGTAGGCTCGGGACAGGGGGCTACGAGCAGTACTTC. Protein sequence: CASRLGTGGYEQYF.

This sequence joins TRBV6-5 and TRBJ1-2; the D gene is possibly TRBD1 (6 bases). The V gene lost 0 bases and the J gene lost 4 bases, with 12 bases spanning the gap. CDR3 size: 15 residues. Per the germline V gene, CDR1 is MNHEY and CDR2 is SVGAGI. The CDR3 nucleotides read TGTGCCAGCAGTTACTCGACAGGCGTAACCTATGGCTACACCTTC. Residues: CASSYSTGVTYGYTF.

V is TRBV28 and J is TRBJ2-7; D call uncertain. There are 17 residues in the CDR3. V dropped 5 bases and J dropped 4 bases, with 24 bases sitting between them. CDR1 is MDHEN, CDR2 SYDVKM, per germline. For the CDR3, the DNA is TGTGCCAGCAGTGCCGTACCCCCCTTTGTCGCGTCGTACGAGCAGTACTTC. It specifies CASSAVPPFVASYEQYF.

In this sample, this clone turned up once. The V call is TRBV27, the J call TRBJ1-5, with a tentative D call TRBD1 (5 bases). The CDR3 covers 16 residues. The germline V gene has CDR1 MNHEY and CDR2 SMNVEV (reference sequence). The V gene lost 0 bases and the J gene lost 2 bases, with 11 bases spanning the gap. CDR3 in DNA: TGTGCCAGCAGTTTATCTGGGCAGGGTCGCAATCAGCCCCAGCATTTT. It yields the protein CASSLSGQGRNQPQHF.

The chain is built from TRBV27 and TRBJ1-1, with D perhaps TRBD1 (5 bases). The germline gives CDR1 MNHEY, CDR2 SMNVEV (reference sequence). The germline V and J ends were trimmed by 0 bases and 4 bases, with 15 bases remaining between them. There are 16 residues in the CDR3. The CDR3 bases are TGTGCCAGCAGTTTATCGGCCCCCGTGACAGTCACTGAAGCTTTCTTT. Residues: CASSLSAPVTVTEAFF.

The V and J genes are TRBV15 and TRBJ2-1, with TRBD1 identical over 8 bases. The CDR3 has 15 residues. Germline lookup yields CDR1 LNHNV and CDR2 YYDKDF (reference sequence). V trimming: 3 bases; J trimming: 6 bases; junction bases outside the gene matches: 7. CDR3 sequence reads: CATSSRTGWVNEQFF. In DNA, the CDR3 is TGTGCCACCAGCAGTAGGACAGGGTGGGTCAATGAGCAGTTCTTC.

This chain joins TRBV10-3 and TRBJ2-1, with 9 bases fitting TRBD1. The CDR3 runs to 15 residues. Trimming took 6 bases from V and 3 from J; bases not matched to a gene: 6. The germline gives CDR1 ENHRY, CDR2 SYGVKD. CDR3 DNA: TGTGCCATCAGGCCTAAGGGACAGGGCTACAATGAGCAGTTCTTC. It specifies CAIRPKGQGYNEQFF.

This chain uses TRBV19 with TRBJ2-3; tentative D call: TRBD2 (6 bases). V was clipped by 4 bases and J by 5 bases, with 13 bases between them. This CDR3 is 14 amino acids long. Per germline, CDR1 LNHDA and CDR2 SQIVND (reference sequence). Here the CDR3 reads CASSRDWGEDTQYF. DNA for the CDR3: TGTGCCAGTAGTAGGGACTGGGGTGAAGATACGCAGTATTTT. The variable domain in full, completed from reference TRBV19 and TRBJ2-3, reads DGGITQSPKYLFRKEGQNVTLSCEQNLNHDAMYWYRQDPGQGLRLIYYSQIVNDFQKGDIAEGYSVSREKKESFPLTVTSAQKNPTAFYLCASSRDWGEDTQYFGPGTRLTVL.

This chain connects TRBV12-5 to TRBJ2-5, with D tentatively TRBD1 (5 bases). CDR3 length equals 15 residues. Germline CDR1 and CDR2: LGHNT and FRNRAP. Trimming left V 7 bases short and J 0 bases short, with 15 bases between. The CDR3 region is CASALLGAYQETQYF. DNA of the CDR3: TGTGCTAGTGCCCTTTTAGGGGCCTACCAAGAGACCCAGTACTTC.

The rearrangement links TRBV27 to TRBJ1-2; 7 nucleotides match TRBD1. Germline V gene data show CDR1 as MNHEY and CDR2 as SMNVEV (reference sequence). V was clipped by 4 bases and J by 0 bases; unmatched bases: 5. This CDR3 is built from 15 residues. CDR3 bases: TGTGCCAGCAGTTCCTGGACAGGCGCTAACTATGGCTACACCTTC. Translation: CASSSWTGANYGYTF.

The sample holds one count of this clone. The chain carries TRBV5-4 and TRBJ2-1; TRBD1 is a possible D gene (6 bases). V dropped 0 bases and J dropped 6 bases, with 22 bases sitting between them. Germline V gives CDR1 SGHNT, CDR2 YYREEE (reference sequence). This CDR3 contains 18 residues. DNA for the CDR3: TGTGCCAGCAGCTTGGGGCGGAGGACTTCTCAAGGGGGCAATGAGCAGTTCTTC. Translation gives CASSLGRRTSQGGNEQFF.